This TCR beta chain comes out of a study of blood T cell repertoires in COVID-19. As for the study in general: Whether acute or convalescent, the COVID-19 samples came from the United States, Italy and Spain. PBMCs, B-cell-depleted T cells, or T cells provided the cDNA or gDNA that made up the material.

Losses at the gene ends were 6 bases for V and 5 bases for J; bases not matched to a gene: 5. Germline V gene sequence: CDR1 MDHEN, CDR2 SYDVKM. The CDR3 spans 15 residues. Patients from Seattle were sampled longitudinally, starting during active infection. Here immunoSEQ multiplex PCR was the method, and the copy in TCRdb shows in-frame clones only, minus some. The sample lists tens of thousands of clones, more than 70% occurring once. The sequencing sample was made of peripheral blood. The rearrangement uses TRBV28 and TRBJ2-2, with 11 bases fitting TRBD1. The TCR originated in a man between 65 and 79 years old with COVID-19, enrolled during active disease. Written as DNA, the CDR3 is TGTGCCAGCAGGGACAGGGGGCGCCGGACCGGGGAGCTGTTTTTT. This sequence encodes CASRDRGRRTGELFF. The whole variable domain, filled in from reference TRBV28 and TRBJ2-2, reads DVKVTQSSRYLVKRTGEKVFLECVQDMDHENMFWYRQDPGLGLRLIYFSYDVKMKEKGDIPEGYSVSREKKERFSLILESASTNQTSMYLCASRDRGRRTGELFFGEGSRLTVL.